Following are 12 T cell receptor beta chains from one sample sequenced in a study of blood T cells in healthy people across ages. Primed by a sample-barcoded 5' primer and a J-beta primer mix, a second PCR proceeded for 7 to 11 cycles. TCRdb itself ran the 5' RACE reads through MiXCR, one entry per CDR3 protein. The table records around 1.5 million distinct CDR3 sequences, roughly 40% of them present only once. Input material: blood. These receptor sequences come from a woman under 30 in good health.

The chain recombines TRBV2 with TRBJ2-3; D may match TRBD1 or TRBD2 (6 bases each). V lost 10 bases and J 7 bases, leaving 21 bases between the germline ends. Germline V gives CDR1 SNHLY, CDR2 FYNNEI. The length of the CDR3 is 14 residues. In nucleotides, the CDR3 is TGTGCCACAGCAGGAGGAGGGGGGCAATATACGCAGTATTTT. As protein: CATAGGGGQYTQYF.

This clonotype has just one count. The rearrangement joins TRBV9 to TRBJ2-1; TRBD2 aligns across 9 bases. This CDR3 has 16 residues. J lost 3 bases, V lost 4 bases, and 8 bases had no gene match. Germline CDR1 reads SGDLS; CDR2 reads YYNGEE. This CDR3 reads CASSLPQRGDYNEQFF. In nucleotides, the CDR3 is TGTGCCAGCAGCCTACCTCAGCGGGGGGACTACAATGAGCAGTTCTTC.

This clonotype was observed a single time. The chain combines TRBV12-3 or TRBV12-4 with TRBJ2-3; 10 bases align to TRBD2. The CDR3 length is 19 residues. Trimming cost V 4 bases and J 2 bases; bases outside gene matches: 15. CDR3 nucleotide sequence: TGTGCCAGCAGTTCAAATTACCGGGGACTAGCGAAAGACACAGATACGCAGTATTTT. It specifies CASSSNYRGLAKDTDTQYF.

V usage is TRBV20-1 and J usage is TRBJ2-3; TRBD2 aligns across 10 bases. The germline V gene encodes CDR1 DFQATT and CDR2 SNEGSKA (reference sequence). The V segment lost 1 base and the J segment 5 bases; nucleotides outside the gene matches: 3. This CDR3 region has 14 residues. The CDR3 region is CSARVAGGRDTQYF. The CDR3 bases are TGCAGTGCTAGAGTAGCGGGGGGCAGAGATACGCAGTATTTT.

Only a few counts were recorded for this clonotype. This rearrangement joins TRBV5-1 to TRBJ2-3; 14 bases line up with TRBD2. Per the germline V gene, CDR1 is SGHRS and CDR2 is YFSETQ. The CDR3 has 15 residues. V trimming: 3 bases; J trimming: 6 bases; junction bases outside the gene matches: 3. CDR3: CASSWGLAGDDTQYF. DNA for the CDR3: TGCGCCAGCAGCTGGGGACTAGCGGGGGATGATACGCAGTATTTT.

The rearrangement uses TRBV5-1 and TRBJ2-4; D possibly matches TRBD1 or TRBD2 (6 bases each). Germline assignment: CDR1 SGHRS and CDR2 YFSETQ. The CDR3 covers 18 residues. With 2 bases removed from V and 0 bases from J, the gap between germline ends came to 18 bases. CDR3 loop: CASSFVGGLGLAKNIQYF. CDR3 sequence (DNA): TGCGCCAGCAGCTTCGTTGGGGGGCTAGGGCTAGCCAAAAACATTCAGTACTTC.

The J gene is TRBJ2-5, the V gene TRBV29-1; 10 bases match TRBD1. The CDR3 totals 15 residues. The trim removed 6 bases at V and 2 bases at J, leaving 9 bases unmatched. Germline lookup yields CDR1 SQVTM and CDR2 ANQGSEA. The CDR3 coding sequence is TGCAGCGTGCGCCCGGGACAGGGGTTTCAAGAGACCCAGTACTTC. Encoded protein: CSVRPGQGFQETQYF.

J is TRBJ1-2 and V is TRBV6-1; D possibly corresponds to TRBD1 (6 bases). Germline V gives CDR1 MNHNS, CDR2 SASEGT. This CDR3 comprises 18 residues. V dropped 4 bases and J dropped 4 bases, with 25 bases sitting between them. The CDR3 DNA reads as TGTGCCAGCAGTGTCTTCTCGCCAGGGGCAGGGGTCGCCTATGGCTACACCTTC. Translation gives CASSVFSPGAGVAYGYTF.

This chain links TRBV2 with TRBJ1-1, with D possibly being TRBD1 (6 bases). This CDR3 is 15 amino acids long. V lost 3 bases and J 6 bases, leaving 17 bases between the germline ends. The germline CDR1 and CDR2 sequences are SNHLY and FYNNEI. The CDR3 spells CASSDRGHPTSEAFF. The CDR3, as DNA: TGTGCCAGCAGTGACAGGGGCCACCCGACGTCTGAAGCTTTCTTT.

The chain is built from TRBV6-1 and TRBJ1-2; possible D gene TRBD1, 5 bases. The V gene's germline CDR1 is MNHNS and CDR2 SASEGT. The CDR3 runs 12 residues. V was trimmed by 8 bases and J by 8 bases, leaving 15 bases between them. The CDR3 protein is CASDGGLRGYTF. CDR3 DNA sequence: TGTGCCAGCGATGGGGGACTGAGGGGCTACACCTTC.

The CDR3 region is CASRKVSDGYTF. DNA of the CDR3: TGTGCCAGCAGGAAAGTCTCGGATGGCTACACCTTC. The rearrangement joins TRBV2 to TRBJ1-2; D is unresolved. V was shortened by 6 bases and J by 6 bases, with 11 bases between the two germline ends. Per germline, CDR1 SNHLY and CDR2 FYNNEI. This CDR3 comprises 12 residues.

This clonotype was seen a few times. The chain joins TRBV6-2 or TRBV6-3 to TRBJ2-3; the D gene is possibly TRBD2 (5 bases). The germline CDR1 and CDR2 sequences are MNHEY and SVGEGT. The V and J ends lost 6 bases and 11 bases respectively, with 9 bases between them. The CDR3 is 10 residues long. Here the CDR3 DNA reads TGTGCCAGCAGCTCCGGACTGCAGTATTTT. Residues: CASSSGLQYF.